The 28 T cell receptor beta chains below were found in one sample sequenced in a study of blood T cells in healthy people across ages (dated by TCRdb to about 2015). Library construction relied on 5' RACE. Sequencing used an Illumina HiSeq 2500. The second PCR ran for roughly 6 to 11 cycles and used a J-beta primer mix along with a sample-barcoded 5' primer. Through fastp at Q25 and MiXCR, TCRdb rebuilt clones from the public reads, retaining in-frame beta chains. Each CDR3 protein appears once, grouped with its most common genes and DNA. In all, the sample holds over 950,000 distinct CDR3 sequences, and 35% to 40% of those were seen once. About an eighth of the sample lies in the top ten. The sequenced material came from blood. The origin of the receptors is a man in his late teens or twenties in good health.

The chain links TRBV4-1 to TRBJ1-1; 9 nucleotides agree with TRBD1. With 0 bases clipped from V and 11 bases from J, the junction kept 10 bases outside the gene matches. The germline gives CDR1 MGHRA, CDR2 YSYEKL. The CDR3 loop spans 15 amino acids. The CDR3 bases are TGCGCCAGCAGCCAAGAATTGACAGGGGGAGTGTCGGCTTTCTTT. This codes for CASSQELTGGVSAFF.

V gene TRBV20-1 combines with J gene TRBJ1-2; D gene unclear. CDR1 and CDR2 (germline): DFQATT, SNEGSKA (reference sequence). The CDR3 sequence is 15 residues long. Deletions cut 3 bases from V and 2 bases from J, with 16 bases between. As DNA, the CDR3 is TGCAGTGCTAGTGACCAGAACAAACCCAACTATGGCTACACCTTC. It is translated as CSASDQNKPNYGYTF.

In DNA, the CDR3 is TGCAGCGTTGGGCCGGGCTTACAGTCCTACGAGCAGTACTTC. This sequence encodes CSVGPGLQSYEQYF. This sequence joins TRBV29-1 and TRBJ2-7; D remains ambiguous. V lost 4 bases and J lost 1, with 14 bases in between. CDR1 and CDR2 from the germline V gene are SQVTM and ANQGSEA. There are 14 residues in the CDR3.

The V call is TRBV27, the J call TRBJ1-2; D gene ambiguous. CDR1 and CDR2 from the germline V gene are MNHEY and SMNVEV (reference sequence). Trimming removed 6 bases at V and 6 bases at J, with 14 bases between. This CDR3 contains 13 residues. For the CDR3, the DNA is TGTGCCAGCAGAACGCCCAGTTCAAATGGCTACACCTTC. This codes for CASRTPSSNGYTF.

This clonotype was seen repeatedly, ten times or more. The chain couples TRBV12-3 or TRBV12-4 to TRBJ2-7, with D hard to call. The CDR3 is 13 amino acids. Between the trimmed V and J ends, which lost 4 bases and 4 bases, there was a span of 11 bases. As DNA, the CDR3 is TGTGCCAGCAGTTATGGCCAAACTTACGAGCAGTACTTC. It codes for CASSYGQTYEQYF.

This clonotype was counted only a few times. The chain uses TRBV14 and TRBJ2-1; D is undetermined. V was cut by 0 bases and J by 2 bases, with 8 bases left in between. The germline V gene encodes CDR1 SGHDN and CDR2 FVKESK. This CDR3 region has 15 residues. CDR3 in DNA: TGTGCCAGCAGCCAAGATGTGGGGACCTACAATGAGCAGTTCTTC. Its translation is CASSQDVGTYNEQFF.

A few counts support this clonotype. As DNA, the CDR3 is TGTGCCAGCAGTTTAGGAGGGAAACATGAGACCCAGTACTTC. Translated, it gives CASSLGGKHETQYF. The V gene is TRBV12-3 or TRBV12-4, the J gene TRBJ2-5; possible D gene TRBD2, 5 bases. Trimming removed 1 base at V and 5 bases at J, with 11 bases between. The CDR3 sequence is 14 residues long.

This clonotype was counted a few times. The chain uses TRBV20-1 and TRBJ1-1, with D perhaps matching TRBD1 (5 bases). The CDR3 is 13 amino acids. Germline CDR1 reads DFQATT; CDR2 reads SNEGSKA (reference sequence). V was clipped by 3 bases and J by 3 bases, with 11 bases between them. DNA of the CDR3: TGCAGTGCTAGGGTAGGGGCGGACACTGAAGCTTTCTTT. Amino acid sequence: CSARVGADTEAFF.

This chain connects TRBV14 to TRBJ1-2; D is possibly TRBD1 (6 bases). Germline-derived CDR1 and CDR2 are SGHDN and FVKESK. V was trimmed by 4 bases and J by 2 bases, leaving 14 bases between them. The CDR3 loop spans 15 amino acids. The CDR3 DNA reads TGTGCCAGCAGCCCGCTCCCCGGACAGAACTATGGCTACACCTTC. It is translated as CASSPLPGQNYGYTF.

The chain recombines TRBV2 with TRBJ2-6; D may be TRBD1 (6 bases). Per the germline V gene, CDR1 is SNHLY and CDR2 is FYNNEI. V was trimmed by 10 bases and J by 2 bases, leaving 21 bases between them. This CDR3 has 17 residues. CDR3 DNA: TGTGCCACTGAGTCCAGGGGCTCCGGGACTGGGGCCAACGTCCTGACTTTC. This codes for CATESRGSGTGANVLTF.

The CDR3 DNA is TGCAGTGCCCGGGGACTAGCGGGGGGGCTGGACGGGGAGCTGTTTTTT. Residues: CSARGLAGGLDGELFF. The gene calls are TRBV20-1 and TRBJ2-2; 16 nucleotides align to TRBD2. Trimming took 6 bases from V and 7 from J; bases not matched to a gene: 8. The CDR3 contains 16 residues. Germline values: CDR1 DFQATT, CDR2 SNEGSKA (reference sequence).

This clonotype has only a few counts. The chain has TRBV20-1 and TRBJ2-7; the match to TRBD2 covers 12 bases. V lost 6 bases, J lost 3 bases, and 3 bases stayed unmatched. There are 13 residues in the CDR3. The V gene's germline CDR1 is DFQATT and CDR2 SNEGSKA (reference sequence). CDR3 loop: CSAKLAGGYEQYF. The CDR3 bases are TGCAGTGCAAAACTAGCGGGGGGCTACGAGCAGTACTTC.

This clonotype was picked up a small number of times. The CDR3 DNA follows: TGCAGCGTTGACCCGAACACCGGGGAGCTGTTTTTT. It yields the protein CSVDPNTGELFF. The V gene is TRBV29-1, the J gene TRBJ2-2; D not certain. Germline lookup yields CDR1 SQVTM and CDR2 ANQGSEA. CDR3 length: 12 amino acids. V lost 3 bases and J 0 bases, leaving 2 bases between the germline ends.

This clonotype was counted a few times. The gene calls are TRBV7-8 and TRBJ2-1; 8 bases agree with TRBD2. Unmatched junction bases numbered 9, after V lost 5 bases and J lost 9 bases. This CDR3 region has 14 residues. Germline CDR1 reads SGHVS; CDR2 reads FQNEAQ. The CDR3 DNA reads TGTGCCAGCAGCACCATCGGGGGGGTAGGTGAGCAGTTCTTC. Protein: CASSTIGGVGEQFF. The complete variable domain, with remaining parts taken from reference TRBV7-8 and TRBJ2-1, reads GAGVSQSPRYKVAKRGQDVALRCDPISGHVSLFWYQQALGQGPEFLTYFQNEAQLDKSGLPSDRFFAERPEGSVSTLKIQRTQQEDSAVYLCASSTIGGVGEQFFGPGTRLTVL.

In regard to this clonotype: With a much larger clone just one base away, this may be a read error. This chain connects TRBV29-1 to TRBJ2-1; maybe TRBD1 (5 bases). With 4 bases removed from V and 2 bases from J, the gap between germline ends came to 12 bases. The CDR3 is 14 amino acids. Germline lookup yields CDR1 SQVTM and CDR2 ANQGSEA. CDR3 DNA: TGCAGCGTTGTCTTCAGGGTTCCCTACAATGAGCAGTTCTTC. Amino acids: CSVVFRVPYNEQFF.

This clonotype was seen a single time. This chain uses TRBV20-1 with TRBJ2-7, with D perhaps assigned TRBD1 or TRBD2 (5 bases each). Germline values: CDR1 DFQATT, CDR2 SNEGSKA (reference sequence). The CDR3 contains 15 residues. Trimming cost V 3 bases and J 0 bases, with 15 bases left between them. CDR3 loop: CSASFPRGSSYEQYF. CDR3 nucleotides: TGCAGTGCTAGTTTCCCCCGGGGCAGCTCCTACGAGCAGTACTTC.

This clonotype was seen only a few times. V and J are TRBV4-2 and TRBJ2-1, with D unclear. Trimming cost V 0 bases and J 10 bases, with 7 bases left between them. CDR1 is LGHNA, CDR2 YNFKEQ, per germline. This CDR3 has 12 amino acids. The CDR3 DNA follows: TGTGCCAGCAGCCAAGATGAAGGGGAGCAGTTCTTC. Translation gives CASSQDEGEQFF.

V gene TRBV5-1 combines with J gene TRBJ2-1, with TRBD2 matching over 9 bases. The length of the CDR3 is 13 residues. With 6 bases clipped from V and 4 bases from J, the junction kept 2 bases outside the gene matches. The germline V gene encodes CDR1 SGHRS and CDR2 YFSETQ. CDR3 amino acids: CASKLAGYNEQFF. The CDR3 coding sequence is TGCGCCAGCAAACTAGCGGGTTACAATGAGCAGTTCTTC.

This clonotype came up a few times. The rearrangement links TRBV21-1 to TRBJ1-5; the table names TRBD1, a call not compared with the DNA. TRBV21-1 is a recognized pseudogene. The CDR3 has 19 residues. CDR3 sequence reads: CASSKSLGGSVGGNQPQHF. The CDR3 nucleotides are TGTGCCAGCAGCAAGAGTCTTGGGGGTTCGGTTGGTGGCAATCAGCCCCAGCATTTT.

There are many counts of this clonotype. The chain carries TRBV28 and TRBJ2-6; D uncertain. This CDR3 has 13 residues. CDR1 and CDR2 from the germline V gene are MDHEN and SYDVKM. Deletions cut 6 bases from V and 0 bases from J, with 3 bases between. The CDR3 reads CASRSSGANVLTF. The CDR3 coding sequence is TGTGCCAGCAGGAGCTCTGGGGCCAACGTCCTGACTTTC.

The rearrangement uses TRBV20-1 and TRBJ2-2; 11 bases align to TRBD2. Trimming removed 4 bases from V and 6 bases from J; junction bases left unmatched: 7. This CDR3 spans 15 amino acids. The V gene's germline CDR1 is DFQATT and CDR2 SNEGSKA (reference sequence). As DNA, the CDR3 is TGCAGTGCTACCAATCTGACTAGCGGGGCCGGGGAGCTGTTTTTT. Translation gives CSATNLTSGAGELFF.

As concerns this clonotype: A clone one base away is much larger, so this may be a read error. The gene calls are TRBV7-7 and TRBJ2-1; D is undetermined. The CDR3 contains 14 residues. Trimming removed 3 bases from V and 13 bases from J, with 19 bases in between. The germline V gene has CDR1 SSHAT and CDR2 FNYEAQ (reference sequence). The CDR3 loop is CASSFTTESETQFF. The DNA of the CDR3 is TGTGCCAGCAGCTTCACGACCGAATCGGAGACCCAGTTCTTC.

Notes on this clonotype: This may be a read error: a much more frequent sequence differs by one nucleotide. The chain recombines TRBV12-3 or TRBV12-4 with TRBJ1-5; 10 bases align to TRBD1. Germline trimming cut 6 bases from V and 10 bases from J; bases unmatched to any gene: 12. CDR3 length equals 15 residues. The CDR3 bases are TGTGCCAGCAGCTCTGACAGGGGGCTTAATGATCCCCAGCATTTT. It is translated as CASSSDRGLNDPQHF.

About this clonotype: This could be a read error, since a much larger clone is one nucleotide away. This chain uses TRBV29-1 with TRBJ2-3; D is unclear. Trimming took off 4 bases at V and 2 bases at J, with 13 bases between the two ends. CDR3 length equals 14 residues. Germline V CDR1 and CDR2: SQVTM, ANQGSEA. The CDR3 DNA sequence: TGCAGCGTTGCTGACACAGTCAACACAGATACGCAGTATTTT. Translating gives CSVADTVNTDTQYF.

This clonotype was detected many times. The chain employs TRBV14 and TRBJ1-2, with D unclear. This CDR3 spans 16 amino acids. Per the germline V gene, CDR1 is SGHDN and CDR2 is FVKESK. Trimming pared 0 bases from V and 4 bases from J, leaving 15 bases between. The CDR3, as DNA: TGTGCCAGCAGCCAAGACCTGGCAGGAGGCCGCTATGGCTACACCTTC. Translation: CASSQDLAGGRYGYTF.

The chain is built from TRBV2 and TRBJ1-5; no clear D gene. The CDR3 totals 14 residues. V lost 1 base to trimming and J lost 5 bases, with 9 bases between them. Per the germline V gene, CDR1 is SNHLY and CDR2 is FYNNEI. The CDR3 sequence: CASSEGQDDQPQHF. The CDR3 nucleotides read TGTGCCAGCAGTGAAGGGCAAGACGATCAGCCCCAGCATTTT.

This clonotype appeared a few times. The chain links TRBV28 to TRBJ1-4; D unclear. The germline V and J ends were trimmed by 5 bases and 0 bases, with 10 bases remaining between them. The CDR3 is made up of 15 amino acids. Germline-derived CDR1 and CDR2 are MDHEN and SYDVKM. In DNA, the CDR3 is TGTGCCAGCAGTCCACAACGGACAACTAATGAAAAACTGTTTTTT. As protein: CASSPQRTTNEKLFF. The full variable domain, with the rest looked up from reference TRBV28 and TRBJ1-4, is DVKVTQSSRYLVKRTGEKVFLECVQDMDHENMFWYRQDPGLGLRLIYFSYDVKMKEKGDIPEGYSVSREKKERFSLILESASTNQTSMYLCASSPQRTTNEKLFFGSGTQLSVL.

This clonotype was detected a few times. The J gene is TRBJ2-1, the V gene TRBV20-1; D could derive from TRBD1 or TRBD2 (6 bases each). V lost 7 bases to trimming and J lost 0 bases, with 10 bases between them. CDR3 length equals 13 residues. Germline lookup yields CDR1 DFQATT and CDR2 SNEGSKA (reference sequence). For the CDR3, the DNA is TGCAGTGTCAGGGGAGGCTCCTACAATGAGCAGTTCTTC. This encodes CSVRGGSYNEQFF.